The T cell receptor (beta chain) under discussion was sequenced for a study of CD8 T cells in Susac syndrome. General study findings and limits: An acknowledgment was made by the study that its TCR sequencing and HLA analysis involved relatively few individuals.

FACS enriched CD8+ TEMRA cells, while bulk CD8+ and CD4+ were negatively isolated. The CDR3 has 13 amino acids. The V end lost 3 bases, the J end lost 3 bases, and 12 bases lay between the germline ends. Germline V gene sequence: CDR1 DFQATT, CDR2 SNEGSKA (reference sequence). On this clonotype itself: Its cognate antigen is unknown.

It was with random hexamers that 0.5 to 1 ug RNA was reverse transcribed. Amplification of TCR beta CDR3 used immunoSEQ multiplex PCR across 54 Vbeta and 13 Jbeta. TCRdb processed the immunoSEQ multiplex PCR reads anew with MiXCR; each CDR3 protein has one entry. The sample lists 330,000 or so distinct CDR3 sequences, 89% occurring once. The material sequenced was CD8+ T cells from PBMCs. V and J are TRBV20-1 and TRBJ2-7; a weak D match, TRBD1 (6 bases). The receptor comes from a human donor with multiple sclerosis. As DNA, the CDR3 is TGCAGTGCTAGGTTACAGGGAAACTACGAGCAGTACTTC. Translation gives CSARLQGNYEQYF.